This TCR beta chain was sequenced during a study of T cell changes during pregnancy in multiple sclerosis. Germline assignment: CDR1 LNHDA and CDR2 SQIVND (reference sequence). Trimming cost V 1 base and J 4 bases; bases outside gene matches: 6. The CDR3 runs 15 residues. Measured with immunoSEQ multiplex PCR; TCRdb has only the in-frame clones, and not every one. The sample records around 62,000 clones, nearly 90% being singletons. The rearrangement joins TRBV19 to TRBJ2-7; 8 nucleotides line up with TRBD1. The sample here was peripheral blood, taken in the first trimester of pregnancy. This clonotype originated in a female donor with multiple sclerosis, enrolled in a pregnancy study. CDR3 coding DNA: TGTGCCAGTAGTATAGGGCCGACAGGGGTTTACGAGCAGTACTTC. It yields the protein CASSIGPTGVYEQYF.